This TCR beta chain originates from a study of T-cell reconstitution after alpha-beta-depleted transplantation in children. Findings of the study overall: Newly generated T cells supplied most T-cell counts and diversity one year post-transplant.

At least ten counts were recorded for this clonotype. The target antigen is unknown. A TCRbeta library incorporating unique molecular identifiers was prepared. TCRdb re-called the PCR reads through MiXCR, storing one row per CDR3 protein. This sample has about 50,000 distinct CDR3 sequences, with under 6.5% found just once. The V gene end was trimmed by 0 bases and the J gene end by 0 bases; junction bases not matched to a gene: 6. Germline values: CDR1 SGDLS, CDR2 YYNGEE. This CDR3 spans 17 amino acids. The sequence derives from a female patient between 2 and 15 years old who had a stem cell transplant for aplastic anemia, so the T cells may come from the graft donor. The sequences come from PBMCs, mostly from graft donor cells, collected 60 days after TCRalphabeta/CD19-depleted stem cell transplant. V usage is TRBV9 and J usage is TRBJ2-1; 7 positions match TRBD1. This CDR3 is CASSVARTGSSYNEQFF. The CDR3 bases are TGTGCCAGCAGCGTAGCTAGGACAGGCAGCTCCTACAATGAGCAGTTCTTC.